The present T cell receptor beta chain was sequenced within a study of T-cell memory formation after mild COVID-19 (dated by TCRdb to the early 2020s). Study-level background: Most TCR sequence clusters were specific to one of the two donors. In a couple of donors, T-cell clones that expanded and contracted after mild COVID-19 were tracked by sequencing TCRalpha and TCRbeta repertoires over time. The cohort comprised two young, previously healthy adult volunteers, one female and one male.

PBMCs were isolated by Ficoll-Paque density gradient centrifugation. This sample was sequenced with an Illumina NovaSeq 6000. Using 5'RACE with constant-segment primers, TCRalpha and TCRbeta cDNA libraries were constructed, with sample barcodes and unique molecular identifiers added in the process. RNA was extracted from every sample with Trizol reagent. The libraries were amplified in two PCR steps, and the second step added a second sample barcode and Illumina TruSeq adapters. Sequencing of libraries was performed on an Illumina NovaSeq with 2 x 150 bp paired-end reads. As for the authors' bioinformatics: The reads were demultiplexed and collapsed into UMI-guided consensus sequences using migec v1.2.7. With mixcr v2.1.11, UMI consensuses were aligned to TRA and TRB V and J templates and assembled into clonotypes. Expanded or contracted clonotypes were those called significant by both edgeR and NoisET, with noise models trained on biological replicates. edgeR calls used a false discovery rate-adjusted p below 0.01 and a log2 fold-change threshold of 1. As an exploratory analysis of dynamics, PCA with hierarchical clustering was applied to max-normalized trajectories of the 1000 most abundant clonotypes. Each responding clone was given a CD4 or CD8 phenotype based on the CD4+ and CD8+ repertoires, which had been sequenced separately. TCRdb redid the processing of the public reads, applying fastp at Q25 and MiXCR, and retained in-frame beta chains. One record per CDR3 amino acid sequence lists the most common genes and DNA. These V and J calls rely on TCRdb rather than the paper's analysis. The sample table records about 90,000 distinct CDR3 sequences; about 13% of these occur just once. About 27% of the sample belongs to the ten largest clones.

Summary of the overall study and its limitations: From day 15 to 85, contracting clones showed balanced CD4/CD8 phenotypes, whereas a second wave of clones that expanded from day 15 to 37 leaned towards CD4+. Some responding clones were found in pre-infection memory, which suggests that pre-existing cross-reactive memory T cells took part in the SARS-CoV-2 response. SARS-CoV-2 specificity was not confirmed for the second-wave clones peaking on day 37. Only two mild cases were covered by the study, and larger cohorts that include severe cases with pre-infection samples were considered necessary. Contracting CD4+ clones appeared mostly in the CM and EM memory subsets, whereas CD8+ clones were enriched in EMRA.

The CDR3 holds 12 amino acids from the cysteine to the phenylalanine. Left in the record is the CDR3 DNA by itself, 36 bases read in frame from the first base. Trimming removed 3 bases from V and 4 bases from J, leaving 6 bases between the germline ends. This clonotype occurred a few times. Its antigen is currently not known. No base qualities exist here, and no much larger clone lies one base off it. The sequence links TRBV12-3 or TRBV12-4 to TRBJ1-1, with an unclear D gene assignment. This TCR derives from an adult woman who had mild COVID-19 (a few samples of this study predate the infection). The sample titles of this study are shuffled in the database, so cell type and time point are left out; the donor was told from shared clones. Sequencing used PBMCs or a T cell subset sorted from them (not recorded which). The nucleotides read TGTGCCAGCAGTTTTCTGGGCACTGAAGCTTTCTTT. This gives the protein CASSFLGTEAFF.